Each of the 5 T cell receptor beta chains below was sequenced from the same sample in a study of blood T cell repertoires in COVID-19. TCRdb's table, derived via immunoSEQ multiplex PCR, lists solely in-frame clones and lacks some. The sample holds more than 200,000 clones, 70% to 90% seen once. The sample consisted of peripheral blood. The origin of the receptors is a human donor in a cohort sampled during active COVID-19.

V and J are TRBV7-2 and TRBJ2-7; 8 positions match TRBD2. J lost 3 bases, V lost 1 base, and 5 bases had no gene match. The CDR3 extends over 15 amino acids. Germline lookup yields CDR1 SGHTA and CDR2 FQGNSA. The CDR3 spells CASSLVVAGNYEQYF. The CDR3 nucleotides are TGTGCCAGCAGCTTAGTGGTAGCGGGGAACTACGAGCAGTACTTC.

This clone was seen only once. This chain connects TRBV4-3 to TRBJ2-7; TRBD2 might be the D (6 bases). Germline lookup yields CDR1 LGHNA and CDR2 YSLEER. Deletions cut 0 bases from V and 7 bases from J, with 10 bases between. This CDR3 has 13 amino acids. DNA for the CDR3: TGCGCCAGCAGCCAAGAGGACGGAGGGGAGCAGTACTTC. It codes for CASSQEDGGEQYF.

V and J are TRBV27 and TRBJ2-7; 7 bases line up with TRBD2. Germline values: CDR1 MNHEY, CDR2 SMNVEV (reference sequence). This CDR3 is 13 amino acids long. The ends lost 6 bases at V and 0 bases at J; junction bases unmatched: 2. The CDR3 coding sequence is TGTGCCAGCAGCGGACTAGGCTCCTACGAGCAGTACTTC. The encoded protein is CASSGLGSYEQYF.

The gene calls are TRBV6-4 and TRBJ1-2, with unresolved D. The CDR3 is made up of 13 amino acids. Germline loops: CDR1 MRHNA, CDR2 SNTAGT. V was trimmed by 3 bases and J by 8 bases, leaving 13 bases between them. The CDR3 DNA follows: TGTGCCAGCAGTGATTCCCGGGGTCGGGGCTACACCTTC. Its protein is CASSDSRGRGYTF.

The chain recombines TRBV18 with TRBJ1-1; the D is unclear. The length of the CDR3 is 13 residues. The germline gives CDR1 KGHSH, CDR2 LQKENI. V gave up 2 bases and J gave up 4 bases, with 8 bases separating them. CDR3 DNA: TGTGCCAGCTCACCAGGGCGGGGCACTGAAGCTTTCTTT. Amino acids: CASSPGRGTEAFF.